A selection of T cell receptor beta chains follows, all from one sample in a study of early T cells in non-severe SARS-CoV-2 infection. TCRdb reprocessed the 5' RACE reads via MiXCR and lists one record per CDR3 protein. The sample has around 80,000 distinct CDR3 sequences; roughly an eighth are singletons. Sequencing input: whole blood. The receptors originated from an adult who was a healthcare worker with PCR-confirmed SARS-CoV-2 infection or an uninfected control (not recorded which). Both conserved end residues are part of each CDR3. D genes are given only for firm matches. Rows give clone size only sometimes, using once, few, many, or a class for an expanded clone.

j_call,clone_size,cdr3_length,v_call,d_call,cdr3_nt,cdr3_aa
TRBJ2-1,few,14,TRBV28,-,TGTGCCAGCAGTTTAATCGGGGAGTACAATGAGCAGTTCTTC,CASSLIGEYNEQFF
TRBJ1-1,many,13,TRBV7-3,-,TGTGCCAGCAGCTTTTCCTGGGACACTGAAGCTTTCTTT,CASSFSWDTEAFF
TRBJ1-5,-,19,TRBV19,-,TGTGCCAGTAGTATAGAGGAGGGGAACAGGTTATTTGGCAATCAGCCCCAGCATTTT,CASSIEEGNRLFGNQPQHF
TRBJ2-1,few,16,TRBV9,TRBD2,TGTGCCAGCAGCGTAGGGAATGGAGTCGGGGGGAATGAGCAGTTCTTC,CASSVGNGVGGNEQFF
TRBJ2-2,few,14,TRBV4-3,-,TGCGCCAGCAGCCAAGATCAAGGGGCCGGGGAGCTGTTTTTT,CASSQDQGAGELFF
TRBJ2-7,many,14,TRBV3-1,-,TGTGCCAGCAGCCAAGATCTCCTAGCCCCCGAGCAGTACTTC,CASSQDLLAPEQYF
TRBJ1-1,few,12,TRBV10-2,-,TGCGCCAGCGTAGGTGGGAACACTGAAGCTTTCTTT,CASVGGNTEAFF
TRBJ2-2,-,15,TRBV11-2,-,TGTGCCAGCAGCTTAGATCGGGACTTGGGGGTTGAGCTGTTTTTT,CASSLDRDLGVELFF
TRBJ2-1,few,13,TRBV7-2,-,TGTGCCAGCAGCTTCATCCCTTCGGGTGAGCAGTTCTTC,CASSFIPSGEQFF
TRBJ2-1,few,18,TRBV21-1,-,TGTGCCAGCAACGAACGTCCCGTCCAGCCGAGCTCCTACAATGAGCAGTTCTTC,CASNERPVQPSSYNEQFF
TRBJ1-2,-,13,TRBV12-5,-,TGTGCTAGTGGTTTGGTAGGGTACTATGGCTACACCTTC,CASGLVGYYGYTF
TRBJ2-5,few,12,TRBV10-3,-,TGTGCCATCAGTGACCAAGGGGAGACCCAGTACTTC,CAISDQGETQYF
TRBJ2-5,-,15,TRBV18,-,TGTGCCAGCTCACCAGCGCAGAGGTTAAGAGAGACCCAGTACTTC,CASSPAQRLRETQYF
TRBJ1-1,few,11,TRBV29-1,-,TGCAGCGTTGATCCGGACGGTGAAGCTTTCTTT,CSVDPDGEAFF
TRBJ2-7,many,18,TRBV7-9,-,TGTGCCAGCAACCATTTTGGTTGGCCGGGGCCCCAGGAGTACGAGCAGTACTTC,CASNHFGWPGPQEYEQYF
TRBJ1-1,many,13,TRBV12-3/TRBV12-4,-,TGTGCCAGCAGTTTGATCAAAAACACTGAAGCTTTCTTT,CASSLIKNTEAFF
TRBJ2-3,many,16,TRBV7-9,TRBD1,TGTGCCAGCAGCTCGCACCACAGGGGTAGGGCAGATACGCAGTATTTT,CASSSHHRGRADTQYF
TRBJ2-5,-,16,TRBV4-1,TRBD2,TGCGCCAGCAGCCAAGAAATCGCGGGGGGGCCGAAGACCCAGTACTTC,CASSQEIAGGPKTQYF
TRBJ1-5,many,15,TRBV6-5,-,TGTGCCAGCAGTTACTCCTCCGGCGGGAATCAGCCCCAGCATTTT,CASSYSSGGNQPQHF
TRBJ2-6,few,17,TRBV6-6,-,TGTGCCAGCACCTCAGGGTCCTCAAGCTCTGGGGCCAACGTCCTGACTTTC,CASTSGSSSSGANVLTF
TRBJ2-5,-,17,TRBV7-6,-,TGTGCCAGCAGCTTATTCAGTCCGGACGGTATTCAAGAGACCCAGTACTTC,CASSLFSPDGIQETQYF
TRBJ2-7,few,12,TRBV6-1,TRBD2,TGTGCCAGCAGTATAGCGGGGTACGAGCAGTACTTC,CASSIAGYEQYF
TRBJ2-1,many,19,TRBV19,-,TGTGCCAGTAGTATAGCGGGGGGCCTATTCCTGAGCTCCTACAATGAGCAGTTCTTC,CASSIAGGLFLSSYNEQFF
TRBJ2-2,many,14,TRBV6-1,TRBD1,TGTGCCATTCTTAGGACAGGGGCGGCCGGGGAGCTGTTTTTT,CAILRTGAAGELFF
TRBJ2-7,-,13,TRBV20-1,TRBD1,TGCAGTGCTACGGACAGGAGATTTCGCGAGCAGTACTTC,CSATDRRFREQYF
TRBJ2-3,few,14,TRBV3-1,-,TGTGCCAGCAGCCAAGGTGACTACACAGATACGCAGTATTTT,CASSQGDYTDTQYF
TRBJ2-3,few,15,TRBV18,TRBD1,TGTGCCAGCTCACCAGGGACAGGGATCAGGGATACGCAGTATTTT,CASSPGTGIRDTQYF
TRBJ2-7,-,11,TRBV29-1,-,TGCAGCGTCTCCGGGACACACGAGCAGTACTTC,CSVSGTHEQYF
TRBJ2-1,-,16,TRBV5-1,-,TGCGCCAGCAGCTCCCAAGGGAGAGCTAGGTACAATGAGCAGTTCTTC,CASSSQGRARYNEQFF
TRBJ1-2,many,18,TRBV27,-,TGTGCCAGCAGTTTATTGAGCGCAGGTGGACTTGGGGGATATGGCTACACCTTC,CASSLLSAGGLGGYGYTF
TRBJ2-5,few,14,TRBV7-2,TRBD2,TGTGCCAGCAGCTTATTGCGGGGGGGACAGACCCAGTACTTC,CASSLLRGGQTQYF
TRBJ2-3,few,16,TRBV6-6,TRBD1,TGTGCCAGCAGTCAACGGCAGGGGGCGAGGGCAGATACGCAGTATTTT,CASSQRQGARADTQYF
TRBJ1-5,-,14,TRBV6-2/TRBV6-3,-,TGTGCCAGCCTGGGCGCCCCGGGTGTTCAGCCCCAGCATTTT,CASLGAPGVQPQHF
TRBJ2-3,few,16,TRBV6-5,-,TGTGCCAGCAGTTACTCCCGTCCCGGGACCTTATCCACGCAGTATTTT,CASSYSRPGTLSTQYF
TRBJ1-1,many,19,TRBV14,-,TGTGCCAGCAGCCAAGACACCTTGGTCGGGGCCAGCGTCAACACTGAAGCTTTCTTT,CASSQDTLVGASVNTEAFF
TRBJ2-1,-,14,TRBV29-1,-,TGCAGCACCACAACGCCGGGGGTAGTCAATGAGCAGTTCTTC,CSTTTPGVVNEQFF
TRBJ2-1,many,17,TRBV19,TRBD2,TGTGCCAGTAGTACTTACCTAGCGGGGGGTAACTACAATGAGCAGTTCTTC,CASSTYLAGGNYNEQFF
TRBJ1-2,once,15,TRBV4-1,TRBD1,TGCGCCAGCAGCCAAGCGGACAGGGGCCCCTATGGCTACACCTTC,CASSQADRGPYGYTF
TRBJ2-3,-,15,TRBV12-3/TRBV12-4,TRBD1,TGTGCCAGCAGCTTACGACAGGGCAGCACAGATACGCAGTATTTT,CASSLRQGSTDTQYF
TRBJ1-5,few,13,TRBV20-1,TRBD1,TGCAGTTCCCGACAGGGTGGCAATCAGCCCCAGCATTTT,CSSRQGGNQPQHF
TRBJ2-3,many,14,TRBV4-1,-,TGCGCCAGCAGCCAATTAGGGTTGTCCGATACGCAGTATTTT,CASSQLGLSDTQYF
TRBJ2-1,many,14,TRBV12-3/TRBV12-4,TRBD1,TGTGCCAGCAGTCCTCCTGACAGGGAGAATGAGCAGTTCTTC,CASSPPDRENEQFF
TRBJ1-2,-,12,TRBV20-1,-,TGCAGTGCTAGAGGGGGTACCTATGGCTACACCTTC,CSARGGTYGYTF
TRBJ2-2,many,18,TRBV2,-,TGTGCCAGCAGCCCCTATCTTCTCCGGACGGAGTACACCGGGGAGCTGTTTTTT,CASSPYLLRTEYTGELFF
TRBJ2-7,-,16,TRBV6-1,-,TGTGCCAGCAGCGTCCTTGGGGGTTTGAGTTCCTACGAGCAGTACTTC,CASSVLGGLSSYEQYF
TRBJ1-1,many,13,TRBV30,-,TGTGCCTGGACTCGGACAAGAAACACTGAAGCTTTCTTT,CAWTRTRNTEAFF
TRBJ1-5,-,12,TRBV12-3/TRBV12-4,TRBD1,TGTGCCAGCAGGGAGGACAGGGGGCACAGCCATTTT,CASREDRGHSHF
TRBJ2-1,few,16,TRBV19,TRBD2,TGTGCCAGTAGTAATGGAGCGGGGCCTTCCAACAATGAGCAGTTCTTC,CASSNGAGPSNNEQFF
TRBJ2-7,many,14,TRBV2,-,TGTGCCAGTTACTCCGGGACGGTTACCTACGAGCAGTACTTC,CASYSGTVTYEQYF
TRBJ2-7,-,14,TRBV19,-,TGTGCCAGTAGTATTTTCAGGGCCTCCTACGAGCAGTACTTC,CASSIFRASYEQYF
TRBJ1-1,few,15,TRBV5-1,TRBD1,TGCGCCAGCAGCTTGGTCCAGGGGGGGACTCCTGAAGCTTTCTTT,CASSLVQGGTPEAFF
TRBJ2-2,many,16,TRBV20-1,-,TGCAGTGCTAGTCGAACGAACTCGAGAAGGGCCGGGGAGCTGTTTTTT,CSASRTNSRRAGELFF
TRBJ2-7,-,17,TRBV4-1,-,TGCGCCAGCAGCCAGAGGGATTTCCGGGACCCCTCCGACGAGCAGTACTTC,CASSQRDFRDPSDEQYF
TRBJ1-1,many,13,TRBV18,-,TGTGCCAGCTCACCGGTAATGAACACTGAAGCTTTCTTT,CASSPVMNTEAFF
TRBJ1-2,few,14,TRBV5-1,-,TGCGCCAGCAGCTTGGGAGATACTAACTATGGCTACACCTTC,CASSLGDTNYGYTF
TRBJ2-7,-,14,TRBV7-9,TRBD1,TGTGCCAGCAGCTCCCCGGGACAGCCCTACGAGCAGTACTTC,CASSSPGQPYEQYF
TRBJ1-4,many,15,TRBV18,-,TGTGCCAGCTCACAACAGGGTACCCCTAATGAAAAACTGTTTTTT,CASSQQGTPNEKLFF
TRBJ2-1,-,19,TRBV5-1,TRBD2,TGCGCCAGCAGCTTACCCGGGACTAGCGGGCGGAGCTCCTACAATGAGCAGTTCTTC,CASSLPGTSGRSSYNEQFF
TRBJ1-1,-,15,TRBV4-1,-,TGCGCCAGCAGCCAAGAGAACAGGGTGAACACTGAAGCTTTCTTT,CASSQENRVNTEAFF
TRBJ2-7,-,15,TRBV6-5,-,TGTGCCAGCAGTTACTCGAGGGCCTTGGACTACGAGCAGTACTTC,CASSYSRALDYEQYF